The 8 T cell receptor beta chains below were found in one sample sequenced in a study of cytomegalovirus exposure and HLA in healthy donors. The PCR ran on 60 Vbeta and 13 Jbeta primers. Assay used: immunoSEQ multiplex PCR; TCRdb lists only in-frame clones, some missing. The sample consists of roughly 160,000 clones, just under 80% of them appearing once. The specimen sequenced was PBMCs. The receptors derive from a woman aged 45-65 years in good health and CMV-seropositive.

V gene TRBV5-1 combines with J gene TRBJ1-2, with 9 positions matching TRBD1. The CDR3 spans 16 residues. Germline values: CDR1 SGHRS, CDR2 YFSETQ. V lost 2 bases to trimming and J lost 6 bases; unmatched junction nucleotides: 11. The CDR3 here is CASSLGRTGDLNGYTF. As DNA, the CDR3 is TGCGCCAGCAGCTTAGGTCGGACAGGGGACTTAAATGGCTACACCTTC.

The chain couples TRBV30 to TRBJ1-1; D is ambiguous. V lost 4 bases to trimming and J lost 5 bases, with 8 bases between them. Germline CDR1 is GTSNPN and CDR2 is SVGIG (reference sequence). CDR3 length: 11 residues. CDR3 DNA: TGTGCCTGGAACCCAGGAACTGAAGCTTTCTTT. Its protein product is CAWNPGTEAFF.

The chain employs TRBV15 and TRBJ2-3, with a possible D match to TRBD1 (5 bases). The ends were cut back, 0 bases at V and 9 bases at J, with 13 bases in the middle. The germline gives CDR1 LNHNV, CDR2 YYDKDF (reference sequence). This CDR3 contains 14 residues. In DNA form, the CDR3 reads TGTGCCACCAGCAGAGATTATGAAGGGGTAACGCAGTATTTT. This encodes CATSRDYEGVTQYF.

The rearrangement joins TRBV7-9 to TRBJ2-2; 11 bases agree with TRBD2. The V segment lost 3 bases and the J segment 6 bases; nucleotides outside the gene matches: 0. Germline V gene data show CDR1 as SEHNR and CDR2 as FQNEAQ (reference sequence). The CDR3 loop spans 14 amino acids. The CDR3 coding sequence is TGTGCCAGCAGCTTGGGACTAGCGGCCGGGGAGCTGTTTTTT. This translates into CASSLGLAAGELFF.

The CDR3 spells CASSADRGLAGYTF. DNA for the CDR3: TGTGCCAGTAGTGCGGACAGGGGATTAGCTGGCTACACCTTC. The chain employs TRBV19 and TRBJ1-2; 9 positions agree with TRBD1. Trimming cost V 5 bases and J 7 bases; bases outside gene matches: 8. Germline CDR1 is LNHDA and CDR2 is SQIVND (reference sequence). CDR3 length equals 14 residues.

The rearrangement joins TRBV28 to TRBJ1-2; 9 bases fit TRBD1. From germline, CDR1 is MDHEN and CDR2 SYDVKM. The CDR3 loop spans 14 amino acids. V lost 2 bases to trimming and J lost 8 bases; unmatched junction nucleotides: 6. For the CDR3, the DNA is TGTGCCAGCAGTTTACCGGGACAGGGCGAAGGCTACACCTTC. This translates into CASSLPGQGEGYTF.

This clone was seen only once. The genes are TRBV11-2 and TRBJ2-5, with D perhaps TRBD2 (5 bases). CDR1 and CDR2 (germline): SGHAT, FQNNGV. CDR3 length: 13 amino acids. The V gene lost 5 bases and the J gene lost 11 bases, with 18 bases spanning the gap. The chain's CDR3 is CASSLGPYWEQYF. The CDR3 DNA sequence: TGTGCCAGCAGCCTTGGGCCTTACTGGGAGCAGTACTTC. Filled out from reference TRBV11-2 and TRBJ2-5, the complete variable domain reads EAGVAQSPRYKIIEKRQSVAFWCNPISGHATLYWYQQILGQGPKLLIQFQNNGVVDDSQLPKDRFSAERLKGVDSTLKIQPAKLEDSAVYLCASSLGPYWEQYFGPGTRLLVL.

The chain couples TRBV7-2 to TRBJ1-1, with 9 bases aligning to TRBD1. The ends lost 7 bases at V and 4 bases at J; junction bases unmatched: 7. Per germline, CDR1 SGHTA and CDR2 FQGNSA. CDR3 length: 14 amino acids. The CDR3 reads CASTEMGQGTEAFF. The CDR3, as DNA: TGTGCCAGCACCGAGATGGGACAGGGCACTGAAGCTTTCTTT.